The source of this T cell receptor (beta chain) is a study of radiation and T cells in renal cell carcinoma. Overall study findings and caveats: Baseline intratumoral clonotype presence is unknown without pretreatment biopsies.

The time point is: blood 4 weeks post-SBRT, at nephrectomy. The treatment was: 15 Gy SBRT to primary tumor, nephrectomy 4 weeks later. The table came from immunoSEQ multiplex PCR; TCRdb's copy has only in-frame clones and leaves some out. In the table there are around 81,000 clones, approximately 80% of which are singletons. The CDR3 contains 14 residues. From germline, CDR1 is SNHLY and CDR2 FYNNEI. After removal of 7 bases from V and 6 bases from J, the junction contained 8 bases not matched to a gene. A note on this clone: The antigen is unknown.

The rearrangement uses TRBV2 and TRBJ2-3, with 9 bases that match TRBD1. The clonotype comes from a middle-aged man with renal cell carcinoma. Sequenced material: blood, taken from a patient whose treatment included radiotherapy and nephrectomy. The CDR3 bases are TGTGCCAGCAACCTACAGGGGGCGGGGGATACGCAGTATTTT. This sequence encodes CASNLQGAGDTQYF.